This T cell receptor beta chain is drawn from a study of CD8 T cells in ankylosing spondylitis. Germline lookup yields CDR1 LNHNV and CDR2 YYDKDF (reference sequence). The CDR3 length is 15 residues. V lost 1 base to trimming and J lost 0 bases, with 9 bases between them. Regarding the study as a whole: Matched ankylosing spondylitis synovial fluid reportedly showed significant enrichment of disease-linked clones.

Molecular-barcoded quantitative 5'-RACE produced these TCR beta libraries. TCRdb used MiXCR to reprocess the 5' RACE reads, holding one entry per CDR3 protein. The table shows under 200,000 distinct CDR3 sequences, with approximately 13% occurring only once. On this clonotype itself: The antigen remains undetermined.

The chain combines TRBV15 with TRBJ1-1; D may be TRBD1 (6 bases). The receptor was derived from a female donor with ankylosing spondylitis or in good health (not recorded which). Source material: blood, either unsorted or a sorted T cell fraction (not recorded which). The CDR3 sequence: CATSRGGQLNTEAFF. CDR3 DNA sequence: TGTGCCACCAGCAGAGGTGGACAGCTGAACACTGAAGCTTTCTTT.